This T cell receptor beta chain was identified in a study of shared clonotypes between healthy human individuals. On the study more broadly: Plates per donor: three CD4 naive, three CD4 memory, two CD8 naive, one CD8 memory.

It was into CD45RA+ naive and CD45RA-negative memory subsets that the CD4+ cells were split. Concerning this clone itself: The antigen remains undetermined.

Study findings and constraints: Naive CD4 clonotype sharing across four donors was around 5%.

CDR1 MDHEN and CDR2 SYDVKM come from the germline V gene. V lost 6 bases and J lost 4; bases outside the gene matches: 7. This CDR3 spans 14 amino acids. The run depth of the assay was deep. Repertoires were generated with immunoSEQ multiplex PCR, while TCRdb's copy carries only in-frame clones and drops some. The table records some 630,000 clones, about three quarters of them present only once. The sequencing input was memory CD4+ T cells sorted from blood. Subset reported: CD45RA-negative fraction. The sequence came from a woman in her 30s in good health. The chain carries TRBV28 and TRBJ1-2, with 8 positions matching TRBD1. CDR3 region: CASRGQGGGYGYTF. The CDR3 DNA is TGTGCCAGCAGAGGACAGGGCGGCGGCTATGGCTACACCTTC.